This entry describes one TCR beta chain. The protocol was immunoSEQ multiplex PCR, while the TCRdb copy is restricted to in-frame clones and leaves out a portion. The table has around 140,000 clones, roughly three quarters seen once. This sample is drawn from a study of blood T cell repertoires in COVID-19. Study information: In each case, the material was cDNA or gDNA derived from T cells, B-cell-depleted T cells, or PBMCs.

Source material: peripheral blood. The receptor was isolated from a woman aged 55-69 years with acute or convalescent COVID-19.

The CDR3 region has the DNA TGCGCCAGCAGTACGGGAACCTACGAGCAGTACTTC. Protein product: CASSTGTYEQYF. The rearrangement uses TRBV5-1 and TRBJ2-7; tentatively, D is TRBD2 (5 bases). The germline gives CDR1 SGHRS, CDR2 YFSETQ. The CDR3 runs 12 residues. V shed 5 bases and J shed 2 bases, with 8 bases lying between them.